The 25 T cell receptor beta chains presented below share a single source sample, sequenced in a study of Ad26.COV2.S vaccination and SARS-CoV-2 variants. TCRdb's table, derived via immunoSEQ multiplex PCR, lists solely in-frame clones and lacks some. The table has about 350,000 clones, about 91% seen once. The sample here was peripheral blood, taken after recovery from COVID-19. Receptor source: a human donor who had recovered from COVID-19.

This chain links TRBV4-1 with TRBJ2-2; TRBD1 agrees at 9 bases. From germline, CDR1 is MGHRA and CDR2 YSYEKL. CDR3 size: 17 residues. The J segment lost 2 bases and the V segment lost 3 bases, leaving 7 bases of the junction unmatched. CDR3 sequence: CASSHPPGQGNTGELFF. The CDR3 DNA reads TGCGCCAGCAGCCATCCTCCGGGACAGGGAAACACCGGGGAGCTGTTTTTT.

The CDR3 coding sequence is TGTGCCAGCAGCCCGGACATCTCTACGACCGAAGCTTTCTTT. Its protein is CASSPDISTTEAFF. The V gene is TRBV7-9, the J gene TRBJ1-1; D might be TRBD1 (5 bases). The CDR3 spans 14 residues. Germline CDR1 is SEHNR and CDR2 is FQNEAQ (reference sequence). The V end lost 5 bases, the J end lost 8 bases, and 18 bases lay between the germline ends. The whole variable domain, remainder taken from reference TRBV7-9 and TRBJ1-1, is DTGVSQNPRHKITKRGQNVTFRCDPISEHNRLYWYRQTLGQGPEFLTYFQNEAQLEKSRLLSDRFSAERPKGSFSTLEIQRTEQGDSAMYLCASSPDISTTEAFFGQGTRLTVV.

V gene TRBV27 combines with J gene TRBJ1-1; D is ambiguous. The V gene's germline CDR1 is MNHEY and CDR2 SMNVEV (reference sequence). The V and J ends lost 3 bases and 5 bases respectively, with 13 bases between them. The CDR3 has 14 amino acids. CDR3 nucleotide sequence: TGTGCCAGCAGTTTGGACGGCGGGTGGACTGAAGCTTTCTTT. Translated: CASSLDGGWTEAFF.

The rearrangement joins TRBV5-4 to TRBJ1-1; D gene unclear. V lost 0 bases, J lost 1 base, and 4 bases lay in between. This CDR3 is 13 amino acids long. Germline V lookup: CDR1 SGHNT, CDR2 YYREEE (reference sequence). The CDR3 region has the DNA TGTGCCAGCAGCTTGGAACGGAACACTGAAGCTTTCTTT. Translating it yields CASSLERNTEAFF. Full variable domain (missing parts from reference TRBV5-4 and TRBJ1-1): ETGVTQSPTHLIKTRGQQVTLRCSSQSGHNTVSWYQQALGQGPQFIFQYYREEENGRGNFPPRFSGLQFPNYSSELNVNALELDDSALYLCASSLERNTEAFFGQGTRLTVV.

The chain employs TRBV5-1 and TRBJ1-3, with unresolved D. CDR3 size: 14 residues. Germline V gene data show CDR1 as SGHRS and CDR2 as YFSETQ. Trimming shortened V by 0 bases and J by 2 bases, and 6 bases separated the two germline ends. The CDR3 bases are TGCGCCAGCAGCTTGGATATTGCTGGAAACACCATATATTTT. It yields the protein CASSLDIAGNTIYF.

This chain links TRBV11-1 with TRBJ1-2, with 7 bases fitting TRBD1. J gave up 0 bases and V 4 bases, and 5 bases lay outside the gene matches. CDR1 and CDR2 from the germline V gene are SGHAT and FQDESV (reference sequence). The CDR3 runs 15 residues. The CDR3 nucleotides are TGTGCCAGCAGCTCCTCCGGACAGGCTAACTATGGCTACACCTTC. Protein sequence: CASSSSGQANYGYTF. The full variable domain, in which reference TRBV11-1 and TRBJ1-2 provide the parts outside the CDR3, is EAEVAQSPRYKITEKSQAVAFWCDPISGHATLYWYRQILGQGPELLVQFQDESVVDDSQLPKDRFSAERLKGVDSTLKIQPAELGDSAMYLCASSSSGQANYGYTFGSGTRLTVV.

In regard to this clone: Other nucleotide sequences from this sample produce the same CDR3. The chain is built from TRBV12-3 or TRBV12-4 and TRBJ1-1, with D unresolved. V lost 3 bases, J lost 4 bases, and 9 bases lay in between. The CDR3 has 13 residues. CDR3 bases: TGTGCCAGCAGTTTCGGTCGGGGCACTGAAGCTTTCTTT. Translated, it gives CASSFGRGTEAFF.

The chain links TRBV5-1 to TRBJ1-2; no clear D. The CDR3 runs to 14 residues. The germline gives CDR1 SGHRS, CDR2 YFSETQ. V was shortened by 2 bases and J by 6 bases, with 14 bases between the two germline ends. The CDR3, as DNA: TGCGCCAGCAGCTTAACGAGACGCCCCAATGGCTACACCTTC. Its translation is CASSLTRRPNGYTF.

A single count supports this clone. This same CDR3 is encoded by further DNA sequences in the sample. The chain recombines TRBV10-1 with TRBJ1-6, with 8 bases aligning to TRBD1. Losses at the gene ends were 4 bases for V and 7 bases for J; bases not matched to a gene: 0. The germline CDR1 and CDR2 sequences are WNHNN and SYGVQD (reference sequence). CDR3 size: 13 residues. In nucleotides, the CDR3 is TGCGCCAGCAGTGCAGGGGGCAATTCACCCCTCCACTTT. The encoded protein is CASSAGGNSPLHF.

V usage is TRBV19 and J usage is TRBJ2-5; D is perhaps TRBD1 (6 bases). The CDR3 consists of 13 residues. Germline V gene lookup returns CDR1 LNHDA and CDR2 SQIVND (reference sequence). V was shortened by 4 bases and J by 1 base, with 7 bases between the two germline ends. This chain's CDR3 is CASSTDSQETQYF. DNA of the CDR3: TGTGCCAGTAGTACGGACAGCCAAGAGACCCAGTACTTC.

CDR3 sequence (DNA): TGTGCCAGAAGCTTAGGCCCTTGCGAGCAGTACTTC. Protein product: CARSLGPCEQYF. The chain couples TRBV5-3 to TRBJ2-7; D gene uncertain. TRBV5-3 is an ORF; its function is uncertain. The V end lost 2 bases, the J end lost 6 bases, and 9 bases lay between the germline ends. The CDR3 length is 12 residues.

The chain couples TRBV3-1 (or the pseudogene TRBV3-2) to TRBJ2-3; D is unresolved. This CDR3 is built from 14 residues. The germline V gene has CDR1 LGHDT and CDR2 YNNKEL (reference sequence). Deletions cut 11 bases from V and 6 bases from J, with 21 bases between. The CDR3 bases are TGTGCCGGGTCAGACGGCACCCCTTGGGATACGCAGTATTTT. Amino acid sequence: CAGSDGTPWDTQYF.

This clone was seen just once. The V and J genes are TRBV3-1 (or the pseudogene TRBV3-2) and TRBJ1-1, with 9 bases aligning to TRBD1. Germline trimming cut 1 base from V and 4 bases from J; bases unmatched to any gene: 1. Germline lookup yields CDR1 LGHDT and CDR2 YNNKEL (reference sequence). The CDR3 runs to 14 residues. The CDR3 is CASSQGTGATEAFF. Written as DNA, the CDR3 is TGTGCCAGCAGCCAAGGGACAGGGGCCACTGAAGCTTTCTTT.

The chain couples TRBV7-3 to TRBJ2-7; D is possibly TRBD2 (5 bases). There are 14 residues in the CDR3. V gave up 5 bases and J gave up 2 bases, with 13 bases separating them. Germline values: CDR1 SGHTA, CDR2 FQGTGA. CDR3: CASSPTGSPYEQYF. The CDR3 region has the DNA TGTGCCAGCAGCCCGACGGGGAGTCCCTACGAGCAGTACTTC.

V and J are TRBV14 and TRBJ1-1; 8 bases map to TRBD1. CDR1 and CDR2 from the germline V gene are SGHDN and FVKESK. This CDR3 contains 15 residues. The ends lost 4 bases at V and 3 bases at J; junction bases unmatched: 7. CDR3 residues: CASSLYRGSDTEAFF. The CDR3 coding sequence is TGTGCCAGCAGCCTTTACAGGGGGTCTGACACTGAAGCTTTCTTT.

V is TRBV19 and J is TRBJ2-2, with unresolved D. The germline V gene has CDR1 LNHDA and CDR2 SQIVND (reference sequence). Trimming shortened V by 3 bases and J by 0 bases, and 5 bases separated the two germline ends. The CDR3 extends over 14 amino acids. CDR3 in DNA: TGTGCCAGTAGTATTCGGGCGAACACCGGGGAGCTGTTTTTT. This gives the protein CASSIRANTGELFF.

V usage is TRBV27 and J usage is TRBJ2-7; 7 bases align to TRBD1. Germline lookup yields CDR1 MNHEY and CDR2 SMNVEV (reference sequence). The V segment lost 6 bases and the J segment 2 bases; nucleotides outside the gene matches: 4. CDR3 size: 13 residues. CDR3 bases: TGTGCCAGCAGAAGACAGGGCCCCTACGAGCAGTACTTC. Protein: CASRRQGPYEQYF.

V usage is TRBV10-3 and J usage is TRBJ1-1; tentative D call: TRBD1 (6 bases). Trimming took 9 bases from V and 0 from J, leaving 11 bases between them. The CDR3 has 13 amino acids. Germline values: CDR1 ENHRY, CDR2 SYGVKD. The DNA of the CDR3 is TGTGCCATACTACAGGGTATGAACACTGAAGCTTTCTTT. As protein: CAILQGMNTEAFF.

As regards this clone: Other nucleotide sequences in the sample specify the same CDR3. The chain has TRBV28 and TRBJ1-2, with a possible D match to TRBD1 (5 bases). Trimming removed 2 bases at V and 4 bases at J, with 8 bases between. CDR1 and CDR2 from the germline V gene are MDHEN and SYDVKM. The CDR3 runs 13 residues. As DNA, the CDR3 is TGTGCCAGCAGTTTAGGGGGGTCCTATGGCTACACCTTC. Its translation is CASSLGGSYGYTF.

V is TRBV12-3 or TRBV12-4 and J is TRBJ1-2, with a weak D call TRBD1 (5 bases). Trimming cost V 5 bases and J 4 bases, with 11 bases left between them. The CDR3 has 13 amino acids. CDR3 sequence reads: CASSPDSFYGYTF. Here the CDR3 DNA reads TGTGCCAGCAGTCCCGACAGCTTCTATGGCTACACCTTC.

The CDR3 nucleotides read TGTGCCAGCAGTTACTTAGGACTAGACGGAACCGGGGAGCTGTTTTTT. Translating it yields CASSYLGLDGTGELFF. The chain couples TRBV6-6 to TRBJ2-2, with 7 nucleotides matching TRBD2. CDR1 is MNHNY, CDR2 SVGAGI, per germline (reference sequence). This CDR3 region has 16 residues. J was trimmed by 5 bases and V by 1 base; bases with no gene match: 7.

The CDR3 bases are TGTGCCAGCACTTCAAGGGCGGAGGCTTTCTTT. Encoded protein: CASTSRAEAFF. The chain employs TRBV12-3 or TRBV12-4 and TRBJ1-1; D not certain. Trimming pared 7 bases from V and 11 bases from J, leaving 14 bases between. This CDR3 is built from 11 residues.

The chain has TRBV5-1 and TRBJ2-7; 10 bases are a match to TRBD2. Germline assignment: CDR1 SGHRS and CDR2 YFSETQ. The CDR3 spans 14 residues. J lost 5 bases, V lost 3 bases, and 5 bases had no gene match. The CDR3: CASSYGTSVHEQYF. CDR3 DNA sequence: TGCGCCAGCAGCTACGGGACTAGCGTCCACGAGCAGTACTTC.

The V gene is TRBV14, the J gene TRBJ1-3; unclear D gene. The CDR3 covers 17 residues. The ends were cut back, 0 bases at V and 3 bases at J, with 15 bases in the middle. Germline loops: CDR1 SGHDN, CDR2 FVKESK. The CDR3 sequence is CASSQDSPQYDGNTIYF. CDR3 in DNA: TGTGCCAGCAGCCAAGATTCCCCACAGTACGATGGAAACACCATATATTTT.

The chain is built from TRBV5-1 and TRBJ2-1; weak D call: TRBD1 (6 bases). This CDR3 is 15 amino acids long. CDR1 is SGHRS and CDR2 is YFSETQ in the germline V gene. Between the trimmed V and J ends, which lost 5 bases and 0 bases, there was a span of 12 bases. CDR3 protein: CASRIGQSSYNEQFF. The DNA for the CDR3 is TGCGCCAGCAGAATCGGACAGAGCTCCTACAATGAGCAGTTCTTC.